This T cell receptor (beta chain) was sequenced in a study of Ad26.COV2.S vaccination and SARS-CoV-2 variants. Overall study findings and caveats: Spike-specific TCR breadth ran higher among vaccine recipients than placebo recipients. Possible underestimation of total T cell responses by the TCR breadth and depth analyses was noted. Substantial breadth was reportedly displayed by spike-specific CD8+ and CD4+ T cell responses after vaccination.

Germline V lookup: CDR1 SQVTM, CDR2 ANQGSEA. Trimming pared 3 bases from V and 0 bases from J, leaving 12 bases between. The length of the CDR3 is 15 residues. Produced via immunoSEQ multiplex PCR; TCRdb's table is partial and in-frame only. The sample lists about 450,000 clones, 80% to 90% occurring once. Regarding treatment: around 19 received Ad26.COV2.S at low or high dose, single or two shots; about five received placebo; per-sample allocation not given. Specimen acquisition occurred on day 63 following the initial vaccine or placebo injection. Wuhan-strain SARS-CoV-2 spike was expressed by the Ad26 vector that made up the vaccine. Comment on this clone: Its target is unknown.

The sample consisted of peripheral blood, taken in a trial of Ad26.COV2.S vaccine versus placebo. This sequence originates from a person aged 18-65 years who received the Ad26.COV2.S COVID-19 vaccine or a placebo. The rearrangement joins TRBV29-1 to TRBJ2-1; possibly TRBD2 for D (6 bases). CDR3 coding DNA: TGCAGCGTTGATGCGGGACTTAGCTCCTACAATGAGCAGTTCTTC. This gives the protein CSVDAGLSSYNEQFF.